This T cell receptor beta chain is drawn from a study of T cell repertoires in cytomegalovirus infection. Study-wide points: The ex vivo response showed dominance by HLA-C-restricted CMV-specific TCR beta clonotypes.

TCRdb processed the reads anew with MiXCR; each CDR3 protein has one entry. The table has about 700,000 distinct CDR3 sequences, roughly 30% seen once. V was cut by 1 base and J by 10 bases, with 11 bases left in between. The CDR3 contains 13 residues. Germline assignment: CDR1 SGHTA and CDR2 FQGNSA. On this clonotype: What it recognizes is unknown.

The sequence was obtained from a human donor in good health (CMV status not recorded). Some clones in this sample may be carry-over from other donors' samples. The chain recombines TRBV7-2 with TRBJ2-1, with D perhaps given as TRBD1 or TRBD2 (5 bases each). Material: cultured PBMCs, obtained from culture after CMV antigen stimulation. In DNA, the CDR3 is TGTGCCAGCAGCTTAGAGAGGGGTGGGGAGCAGTTCTTC. This translates into CASSLERGGEQFF.